These 17 T cell receptor beta chains share one sample of origin, sequenced in a study of CD8 T cells in Susac syndrome. RNA amounts of roughly 0.5 to 1 ug underwent reverse transcription with random hexamers. TCRdb fed the immunoSEQ multiplex PCR reads into MiXCR, producing one record per CDR3 protein. The table includes 180,000 or so distinct CDR3 sequences, about 96% detected once. Sequencing was carried out using CD4+ T cells from PBMCs. The receptors derive from a human donor with multiple sclerosis.

This clonotype came up a few times. The V call is TRBV7-3, the J call TRBJ1-1; TRBD1 matches 7 bases. The CDR3 sequence is 13 residues long. The V and J ends lost 3 bases and 4 bases, in that order; junction bases with no gene match: 2. The germline gives CDR1 SGHTA, CDR2 FQGTGA. Written as DNA, the CDR3 is TGTGCCAGCAGCTTCGCAGGGGGCACTGAAGCTTTCTTT. Translated, it gives CASSFAGGTEAFF.

In this sample, this clonotype turned up once. The chain employs TRBV3-1 and TRBJ2-3; possibly TRBD2 for D (5 bases). The CDR3 runs to 13 residues. Germline CDR1 reads LGHDT; CDR2 reads YNNKEL (reference sequence). The V gene lost 5 bases and the J gene lost 5 bases, with 11 bases spanning the gap. CDR3 nucleotide sequence: TGTGCCAGCAGCTGGATCGGGGAAGATACGCAGTATTTT. As protein: CASSWIGEDTQYF.

CDR3 bases: TGTGCCAGCAGAACACGGACCGCCGAAGCTTTCTTT. Encoded protein: CASRTRTAEAFF. The chain recombines TRBV12-3 or TRBV12-4 with TRBJ1-1; D gene ambiguous. V was cut by 6 bases and J by 8 bases, with 13 bases left in between. The CDR3 loop spans 12 amino acids.

V usage is TRBV7-9 and J usage is TRBJ2-1; D is ambiguous. The CDR3 runs 12 residues. Looked up from germline, CDR1 is SEHNR and CDR2 is FQNEAQ (reference sequence). V shed 3 bases and J shed 8 bases, with 8 bases lying between them. The chain's CDR3 is CASSFREYEQFF. For the CDR3, the DNA is TGTGCCAGCAGCTTTCGCGAGTATGAGCAGTTCTTC.

The rearrangement uses TRBV25-1 and TRBJ2-6; D unclear. From germline, CDR1 is MGHDK and CDR2 SYGVNS. The CDR3 totals 15 residues. V lost 7 bases to trimming and J lost 1 base, with 11 bases between them. CDR3 in amino acids: CASTSSSSGANVLTF. CDR3 in DNA: TGTGCCAGCACCAGCAGCAGTTCTGGGGCCAACGTCCTGACTTTC.

The chain combines TRBV9 with TRBJ2-7; D possibly corresponds to TRBD1 (6 bases). The CDR3 covers 14 residues. V dropped 3 bases and J dropped 5 bases, with 15 bases sitting between them. CDR1 SGDLS and CDR2 YYNGEE come from the germline V gene. The CDR3 DNA reads TGTGCCAGCAGCGCCACGCCAGGGGCCCACGAGCAGTACTTC. Protein product: CASSATPGAHEQYF.

DNA of the CDR3: TGTGCCAGCAGACTATGGGGGCGAGAGACCCAGTACTTC. It specifies CASRLWGRETQYF. This chain joins TRBV12-3 or TRBV12-4 and TRBJ2-5; possibly TRBD1 for D (6 bases). Trimming removed 6 bases at V and 4 bases at J, with 12 bases between. The CDR3 loop spans 13 amino acids.

V and J are TRBV5-1 and TRBJ2-4, with D possibly TRBD2 on 5 matching bases. The CDR3 covers 14 residues. Deletions cut 4 bases from V and 6 bases from J, with 14 bases between. From germline, CDR1 is SGHRS and CDR2 YFSETQ. The CDR3 reads CASSHTGYGNIQYF. The CDR3 DNA sequence: TGCGCCAGCAGCCACACGGGGTACGGAAACATTCAGTACTTC.

V is TRBV12-3 or TRBV12-4 and J is TRBJ2-3; D is unclear. Trimming took off 1 base at V and 5 bases at J, with 7 bases between the two ends. This CDR3 is 13 amino acids long. The CDR3 DNA reads as TGTGCCAGCAGTTTAGAAGGTAGAGATACGCAGTATTTT. Its protein product is CASSLEGRDTQYF.

The chain is built from TRBV20-1 and TRBJ2-7; 8 positions match TRBD1. Germline loops: CDR1 DFQATT, CDR2 SNEGSKA (reference sequence). This CDR3 comprises 14 residues. V shed 1 base, J shed 3 bases, and the junction held 5 bases outside the gene matches. The chain's CDR3 is CSARGQDRVYEQYF. CDR3 in DNA: TGCAGTGCTAGAGGTCAGGACAGGGTCTACGAGCAGTACTTC.

The chain carries TRBV20-1 and TRBJ1-1; 8 nucleotides match TRBD1. This CDR3 is built from 13 residues. The ends lost 6 bases at V and 1 base at J; junction bases unmatched: 4. Germline V gene data show CDR1 as DFQATT and CDR2 as SNEGSKA (reference sequence). For the CDR3, the DNA is TGCAGTGCCCCGGGGACAGGGAACACTGAAGCTTTCTTT. Translating it yields CSAPGTGNTEAFF.

There are a few counts of this clonotype. V and J are TRBV20-1 and TRBJ2-3; the D gene is possibly TRBD2 (6 bases). Trimming took off 0 bases at V and 1 base at J, with 8 bases between the two ends. CDR3 length: 14 amino acids. Germline CDR1 DFQATT, CDR2 SNEGSKA (reference sequence). The CDR3 DNA reads as TGCAGTGCTAGAGAGACGGGGGGCACAGATACGCAGTATTTT. Translation gives CSARETGGTDTQYF.

The V call is TRBV18, the J call TRBJ2-7; D possibly matches TRBD1 or TRBD2 (5 bases each). This CDR3 is built from 12 residues. Trimming took 4 bases from V and 5 from J, leaving 9 bases between them. CDR1 is KGHSH, CDR2 LQKENI, per germline. CDR3 region: CASSQRGDEQYF. CDR3 in DNA: TGTGCCAGCTCACAGCGAGGGGACGAGCAGTACTTC.

The rearrangement uses TRBV3-1 and TRBJ2-7, with D maybe TRBD1 (5 bases). The CDR3 loop spans 14 amino acids. V was cut by 0 bases and J by 6 bases, with 12 bases left in between. CDR1 is LGHDT, CDR2 YNNKEL, per germline (reference sequence). CDR3 in amino acids: CASSQEGREREQYF. The CDR3 DNA sequence: TGTGCCAGCAGCCAAGAAGGCAGGGAACGCGAGCAGTACTTC.

CDR3 region: CATSDPRTNTEAFF. For the CDR3, the DNA is TGTGCCACCAGTGACCCTCGAACGAACACTGAAGCTTTCTTT. The chain uses TRBV24-1 and TRBJ1-1; D unresolved. Germline V gives CDR1 KGHDR, CDR2 SFDVKD. The CDR3 consists of 14 residues. Trimming took 4 bases from V and 1 from J, leaving 9 bases between them.

V is TRBV19 and J is TRBJ2-7, with 8 bases lining up with TRBD1. CDR3 length: 15 residues. Germline trimming cut 3 bases from V and 2 bases from J; bases unmatched to any gene: 6. The V gene's germline CDR1 is LNHDA and CDR2 SQIVND (reference sequence). This CDR3 is CASSISGTGAYEQYF. For the CDR3, the DNA is TGTGCCAGTAGTATTTCGGGGACAGGCGCCTACGAGCAGTACTTC.

The rearrangement links TRBV4-2 to TRBJ2-5, with a possible D match to TRBD1 (6 bases). CDR1 is LGHNA and CDR2 is YNFKEQ in the germline V gene. CDR3 length equals 14 residues. V gave up 1 base and J gave up 5 bases, with 11 bases separating them. For the CDR3, the DNA is TGTGCCAGCAGCCAAGGGGCAGGGGAGGAGACCCAGTACTTC. Protein sequence: CASSQGAGEETQYF.